Listed below are T cell receptor beta chains from one sample, sequenced in a study of T cell repertoires in aging, cancer and after chemotherapy. TCRdb reanalysed the multiplex PCR reads using MiXCR and keeps one entry per CDR3 protein. The sample has around 2,700 distinct CDR3 sequences, less than 25% seen once; the top ten hold 11% to 15%. Sequencing used blood. The receptors were sampled from a human donor with a solid tumor. CDR3s include the opening cysteine and the closing phenylalanine or tryptophan. Fields, in order: D gene, clone size, V gene, J gene, CDR3 protein, CDR3 DNA. A D gene is named only where the DNA matches it firmly. Where a row states a size, it is once, few, many or the class of an expanded clone; other rows omit it.

>TRBD1|.|TRBV4-2|TRBJ2-7
CTSSQDLLRQGGNEQYF
TGTACCAGCAGCCAAGATCTTCTCAGACAGGGGGGAAACGAGCAGTACTTC
>.|few|TRBV5-1|TRBJ2-1
CASSLLRREKGDYNEQFF
TGCGCCAGCAGCCTTCTTCGGCGGGAGAAGGGGGATTACAATGAGCAGTTCTTC
>.|few|TRBV20-1|TRBJ2-2
CSARAGTQTGELFF
TGCAGTGCCCGGGCCGGGACTCAAACCGGGGAGCTGTTTTTT
>TRBD2|.|TRBV27|TRBJ2-7
CASSTWTSGKQWEQYF
TGTGCCAGCAGTACATGGACTAGCGGGAAGCAATGGGAGCAGTACTTC
>TRBD1|.|TRBV27|TRBJ1-2
CASSPGTGADGYTF
TGCGCCAGCAGTCCCGGGACAGGGGCTGACGGCTACACCTTC
>TRBD2|.|TRBV10-2|TRBJ2-3
CASRTSQPDTQYF
TGCGCCAGCCGGACTAGCCAGCCAGATACGCAGTATTTT
>.|medium-sized|TRBV18|TRBJ1-2
CASSSALYGYTF
TGTGCCAGCTCATCTGCCCTCTATGGCTACACCTTC
>.|medium-sized|TRBV6-6|TRBJ1-5
CASSYSGGQNQPQHF
TGTGCCAGCAGTTACTCGGGCGGGCAGAATCAGCCCCAGCATTTT
>TRBD2|.|TRBV20-1|TRBJ2-3
CSARDTLAGEGNTQYF
TGCAGTGCTAGAGATACCCTAGCGGGAGAAGGAAATACGCAGTATTTT
>.|few|TRBV4-1|TRBJ2-1
CASSHPTRSNEQFF
TGCGCCAGCAGCCACCCGACTAGAAGCAATGAGCAGTTCTTC
>.|.|TRBV20-1|TRBJ2-1
CSAKGWDSYNEQFF
TGCAGTGCTAAGGGGTGGGACTCTTACAATGAGCAGTTCTTC
>TRBD1|medium-sized|TRBV20-1|TRBJ1-2
CSAHLTSQGGYGYTF
TGCAGTGCTCATCTGACCTCGCAGGGGGGCTATGGCTACACCTTC
>TRBD1|few|TRBV20-1|TRBJ1-5
CSARVEGARQPQHF
TGCAGTGCTAGAGTTGAGGGGGCAAGACAGCCCCAGCATTTT
>TRBD2|.|TRBV28|TRBJ2-3
CASSILGGEITDTQYF
TGTGCCAGCAGTATACTGGGGGGGGAAATTACAGATACGCAGTATTTT
>.|once|TRBV28|TRBJ2-4
CASKNLNIQYF
TGTGCCAGCAAAAACCTCAACATTCAGTACTTC
>.|medium-sized|TRBV6-5|TRBJ2-1
CASSGESSYNEQFF
TGTGCCAGCAGTGGGGAAAGCTCCTACAATGAGCAGTTCTTC
>.|medium-sized|TRBV5-4|TRBJ1-4
CASSSLGGRRGEKLFF
TGTGCCAGCAGCTCCCTCGGGGGGAGGAGAGGTGAAAAACTGTTTTTT
>TRBD1|medium-sized|TRBV18|TRBJ1-5
CASSPTGGGDQPQHF
TGTGCCAGCTCACCAACAGGGGGAGGAGATCAGCCCCAGCATTTT
>.|medium-sized|TRBV12-3/TRBV12-4|TRBJ1-2
CASSLISGYTF
TGTGCCAGCAGTTTAATAAGTGGCTACACCTTC
>.|.|TRBV7-2|TRBJ2-7
CASSLESAEVYEQYF
TGTGCCAGCAGCTTAGAGAGCGCAGAAGTCTACGAGCAGTACTTC
>TRBD1|medium-sized|TRBV29-1|TRBJ1-2
CSVEDPGTGDGYTF
TGCAGCGTTGAAGACCCCGGGACAGGAGATGGCTACACCTTC
>.|medium-sized|TRBV6-5|TRBJ2-2
CASSHGWGISNTGELFF
TGTGCCAGCAGTCACGGTTGGGGCATATCGAACACCGGGGAGCTGTTTTTT
>TRBD1|medium-sized|TRBV6-1|TRBJ2-7
CATGTVRYEQYF
TGTGCCACCGGGACAGTACGATACGAGCAGTACTTC
>TRBD1|medium-sized|TRBV19|TRBJ2-7
CASSILEGTGYEQYF
TGTGCCAGTAGTATCCTAGAGGGGACAGGCTACGAGCAGTACTTC
>.|few|TRBV5-4|TRBJ1-1
CASTIDFRVEAFF
TGTGCCAGCACCATAGATTTTAGGGTGGAAGCTTTCTTT
>TRBD1|.|TRBV5-1|TRBJ2-7
CASTQDGQGREQYF
TGCGCCAGCACCCAGGATGGACAGGGTCGGGAGCAGTACTTC
>.|medium-sized|TRBV5-6|TRBJ1-2
CASSSNTGLVYGYTF
TGTGCCAGCAGCTCGAACACTGGACTGGTCTATGGCTACACCTTC
>TRBD2|.|TRBV28|TRBJ2-3
CASGGLAADTQYF
TGTGCCAGCGGGGGACTAGCAGCAGATACGCAGTATTTT
>TRBD1|medium-sized|TRBV15|TRBJ2-1
CATSNMRTGGGLNEQFF
TGTGCCACCAGCAATATGAGGACAGGGGGCGGCCTTAATGAGCAGTTCTTC
>TRBD1|.|TRBV24-1|TRBJ1-2
CATSDSGTGDYGYTF
TGTGCCACCAGTGATTCCGGGACAGGGGACTATGGCTACACCTTC
>TRBD1|.|TRBV5-1|TRBJ1-2
CASSLGTGGIYGYTF
TGCGCCAGCAGCTTGGGGACAGGGGGCATCTATGGCTACACCTTC
>TRBD2|few|TRBV7-6|TRBJ2-2
CASSLTREGTGELFF
TGTGCCAGCAGCTTAACGCGGGAGGGCACCGGGGAGCTGTTTTTT
>.|large|TRBV13|TRBJ2-7
CASSLGEGGSREQYF
TGTGCCAGCAGCTTAGGGGAGGGAGGAAGTAGGGAGCAGTACTTC
>.|medium-sized|TRBV20-1|TRBJ2-7
CSAVVPAGAGEQYF
TGCAGTGCCGTTGTACCCGCAGGGGCGGGCGAGCAGTACTTC
>.|.|TRBV7-9|TRBJ1-5
CASSLFLTLREYSNQPQHF
TGTGCCAGCAGCTTGTTCCTGACCCTCCGCGAGTATAGCAATCAGCCCCAGCATTTT
>.|.|TRBV6-5|TRBJ1-5
CASSYDSRAGQPQHF
TGTGCCAGCAGTTACGATTCCAGGGCGGGTCAGCCCCAGCATTTT
>TRBD2|medium-sized|TRBV7-6|TRBJ2-5
CASSLPAGGGGQETQYF
TGTGCCAGCAGCTTACCAGCGGGCGGGGGTGGTCAAGAGACCCAGTACTTC
>TRBD2|.|TRBV27|TRBJ2-3
CASSSVAGVADTQYF
TGTGCCAGCAGCTCAGTAGCGGGAGTGGCAGATACGCAGTATTTT
>.|.|TRBV20-1|TRBJ1-1
CSASTGHEAFF
TGCAGTGCTTCCACGGGACATGAAGCTTTCTTT
>TRBD2|few|TRBV7-9|TRBJ2-1
CASSPTRLAGGKEEQFF
TGTGCCAGCAGCCCAACTAGGCTAGCGGGGGGTAAGGAGGAGCAGTTCTTC
>TRBD2|few|TRBV7-9|TRBJ2-1
CASSSFKGLAGVNEQFF
TGTGCCAGCAGCTCCTTCAAGGGTCTAGCGGGAGTCAATGAGCAGTTCTTC
>TRBD1|medium-sized|TRBV10-2|TRBJ2-6
CASRGQGTSGANVLTF
TGCGCCAGCAGGGGACAGGGGACCTCTGGGGCCAACGTCCTGACTTTC
>.|medium-sized|TRBV18|TRBJ2-7
CASSPGVGEQYF
TGTGCCAGCTCACCGGGTGTGGGCGAGCAGTACTTC
>.|medium-sized|TRBV20-1|TRBJ2-1
CSVSKAGTGFEQFF
TGCAGTGTCAGCAAAGCGGGCACGGGATTTGAGCAGTTCTTC
>.|.|TRBV30|TRBJ2-3
CARSGQGGTQYF
TGTGCCCGGAGCGGGCAGGGAGGTACGCAGTATTTT
>TRBD2|large|TRBV19|TRBJ2-7
CASAGTSGYEQYF
TGTGCCAGTGCCGGGACTAGCGGCTACGAGCAGTACTTC
>.|medium-sized|TRBV6-2/TRBV6-3|TRBJ1-5
CASTGGRILRTNGQPQHF
TGTGCCAGCACTGGGGGCAGGATCCTCCGCACAAACGGGCAGCCCCAGCATTTT
>.|medium-sized|TRBV6-2/TRBV6-3|TRBJ2-5
CASSPLRSYRAQETQYF
TGTGCCAGCAGTCCCCTGAGGAGTTACAGGGCCCAAGAGACCCAGTACTTC
>.|medium-sized|TRBV30|TRBJ2-7
CAWSVGRYEQYF
TGTGCCTGGAGTGTTGGCCGATACGAGCAGTACTTC
>TRBD1|few|TRBV28|TRBJ1-5
CASRGQLNQPQHF
TGTGCCAGCAGGGGACAGCTCAATCAGCCCCAGCATTTT
>.|medium-sized|TRBV12-3/TRBV12-4|TRBJ2-4
CASSFSSRTSKNIQYF
TGTGCCAGCAGTTTCTCGTCGAGGACAAGTAAAAACATTCAGTACTTC
>.|medium-sized|TRBV12-3/TRBV12-4|TRBJ1-3
CASSRASPPSGTIYF
TGTGCCAGCAGCCGGGCCTCTCCACCGTCGGGCACCATATATTTT
>.|medium-sized|TRBV19|TRBJ1-3
CASTQGAQFSGNTIYF
TGTGCCAGTACCCAGGGTGCGCAATTCTCTGGAAACACCATATATTTT
>.|large|TRBV19|TRBJ2-1
CASSTRDASSYNEQFF
TGTGCCAGTAGTACCCGGGACGCGAGCTCCTACAATGAGCAGTTCTTC
>TRBD2|.|TRBV5-8|TRBJ2-3
CASSLGLAGAASTDTQYF
TGTGCCAGCAGCTTAGGACTAGCGGGAGCCGCCTCCACAGATACGCAGTATTTT
>.|few|TRBV20-1|TRBJ2-3
CSGKANLGTDTQYF
TGCAGTGGAAAGGCTAACTTAGGCACAGATACGCAGTATTTT
>.|medium-sized|TRBV12-3/TRBV12-4|TRBJ2-7
CASRRTGSYEQYF
TGTGCCAGCAGGAGAACAGGGTCCTACGAGCAGTACTTC